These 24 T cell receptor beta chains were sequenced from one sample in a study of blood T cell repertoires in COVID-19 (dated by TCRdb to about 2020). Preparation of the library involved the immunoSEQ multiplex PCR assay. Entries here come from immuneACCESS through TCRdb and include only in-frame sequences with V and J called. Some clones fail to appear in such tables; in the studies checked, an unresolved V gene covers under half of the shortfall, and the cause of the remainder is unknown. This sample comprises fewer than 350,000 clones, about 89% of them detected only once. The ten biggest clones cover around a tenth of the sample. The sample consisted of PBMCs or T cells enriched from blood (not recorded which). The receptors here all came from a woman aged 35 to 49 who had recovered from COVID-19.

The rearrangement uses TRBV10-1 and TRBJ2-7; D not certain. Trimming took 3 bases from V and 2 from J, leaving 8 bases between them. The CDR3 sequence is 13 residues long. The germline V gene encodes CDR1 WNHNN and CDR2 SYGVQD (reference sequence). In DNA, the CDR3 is TGCGCCAGCAGTGATACGAGCGCCTACGAGCAGTACTTC. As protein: CASSDTSAYEQYF.

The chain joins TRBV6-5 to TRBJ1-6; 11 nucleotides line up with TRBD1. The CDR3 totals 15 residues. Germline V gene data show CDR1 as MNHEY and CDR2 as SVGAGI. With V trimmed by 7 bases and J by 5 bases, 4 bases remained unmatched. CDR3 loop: CASKQGQGDNSPLHF. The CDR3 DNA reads TGTGCCAGCAAACAGGGACAGGGGGATAATTCACCCCTCCACTTT.

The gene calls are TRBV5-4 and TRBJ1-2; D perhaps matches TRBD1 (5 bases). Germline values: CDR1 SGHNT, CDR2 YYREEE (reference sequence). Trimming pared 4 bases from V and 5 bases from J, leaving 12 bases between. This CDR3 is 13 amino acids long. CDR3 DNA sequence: TGTGCCAGCAGCGGGGCGGGGCGTTATGGCTACACCTTC. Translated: CASSGAGRYGYTF.

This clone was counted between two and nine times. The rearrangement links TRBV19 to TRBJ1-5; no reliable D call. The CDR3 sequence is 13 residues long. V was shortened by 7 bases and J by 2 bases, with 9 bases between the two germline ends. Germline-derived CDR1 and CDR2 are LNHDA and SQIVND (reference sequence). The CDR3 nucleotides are TGTGCCAGTACGCGGGGAGGCAATCAGCCCCAGCATTTT. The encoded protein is CASTRGGNQPQHF.

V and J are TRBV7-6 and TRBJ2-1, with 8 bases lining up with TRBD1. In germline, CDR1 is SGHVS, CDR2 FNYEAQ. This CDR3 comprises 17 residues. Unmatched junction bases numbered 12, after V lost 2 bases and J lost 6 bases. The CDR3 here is CASSLMGVGTGINEQFF. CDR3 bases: TGTGCCAGCAGCTTAATGGGGGTGGGGACAGGAATCAATGAGCAGTTCTTC. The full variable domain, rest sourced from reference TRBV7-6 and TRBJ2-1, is GAGVSQSPRYKVTKRGQDVALRCDPISGHVSLYWYRQALGQGPEFLTYFNYEAQQDKSGLPNDRFSAERPEGSISTLTIQRTEQRDSAMYRCASSLMGVGTGINEQFFGPGTRLTVL.

CDR3 sequence reads: CASSPRMGLSETQYF. The CDR3 region has the DNA TGTGCCAGCAGCCCTCGAATGGGACTTAGCGAGACCCAGTACTTC. The chain has TRBV6-2 or TRBV6-3 and TRBJ2-5; a possible D gene is TRBD2 (6 bases). The CDR3 is 15 residues long. The V end was cut by 6 bases, the J end by 5 bases, with 19 bases between. The germline gives CDR1 MNHEY, CDR2 SVGEGT.

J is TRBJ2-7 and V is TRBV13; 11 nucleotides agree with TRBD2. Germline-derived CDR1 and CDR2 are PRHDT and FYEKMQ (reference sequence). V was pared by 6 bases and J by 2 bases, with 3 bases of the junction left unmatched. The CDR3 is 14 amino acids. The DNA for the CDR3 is TGTGCCAGCAGTTTTAGCGGGAGGGCCTACGAGCAGTACTTC. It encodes CASSFSGRAYEQYF.

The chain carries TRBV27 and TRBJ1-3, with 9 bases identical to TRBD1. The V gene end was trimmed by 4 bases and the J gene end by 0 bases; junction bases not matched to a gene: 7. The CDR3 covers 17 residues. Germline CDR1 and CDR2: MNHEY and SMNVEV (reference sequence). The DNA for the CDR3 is TGTGCCAGCAGTTCCGGGACAGGGTTGTCCTCTGGAAACACCATATATTTT. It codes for CASSSGTGLSSGNTIYF.

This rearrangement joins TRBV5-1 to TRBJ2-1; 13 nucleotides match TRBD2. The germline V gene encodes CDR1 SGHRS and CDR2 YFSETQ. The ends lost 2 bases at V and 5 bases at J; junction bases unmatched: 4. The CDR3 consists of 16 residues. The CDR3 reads CASSFATSGGNNEQFF. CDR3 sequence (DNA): TGCGCCAGCAGCTTCGCGACTAGCGGGGGGAACAATGAGCAGTTCTTC.

For the CDR3, the DNA is TGTGCCAGCAGTTCGTTGGCAGGGGGATACTATGGCTACACCTTC. It yields the protein CASSSLAGGYYGYTF. The rearrangement joins TRBV6-2 or TRBV6-3 to TRBJ1-2, with TRBD1 matching 7 bases. The CDR3 length is 15 residues. Germline V gene data show CDR1 as MNHEY and CDR2 as SVGEGT. The V segment lost 4 bases and the J segment 3 bases; nucleotides outside the gene matches: 8.

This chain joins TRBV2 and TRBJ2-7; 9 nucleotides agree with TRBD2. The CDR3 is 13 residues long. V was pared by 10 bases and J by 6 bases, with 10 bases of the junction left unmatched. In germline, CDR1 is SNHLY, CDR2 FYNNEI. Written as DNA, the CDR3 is TGTGCCACGGGCGGCGGGAGGGCCCCCGAGCAGTACTTC. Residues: CATGGGRAPEQYF.

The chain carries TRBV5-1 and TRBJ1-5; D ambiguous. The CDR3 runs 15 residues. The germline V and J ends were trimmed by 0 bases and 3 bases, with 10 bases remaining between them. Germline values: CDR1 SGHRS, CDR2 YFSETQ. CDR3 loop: CASSLGAVPNQPQHF. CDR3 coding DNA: TGCGCCAGCAGCTTGGGAGCGGTCCCCAATCAGCCCCAGCATTTT.

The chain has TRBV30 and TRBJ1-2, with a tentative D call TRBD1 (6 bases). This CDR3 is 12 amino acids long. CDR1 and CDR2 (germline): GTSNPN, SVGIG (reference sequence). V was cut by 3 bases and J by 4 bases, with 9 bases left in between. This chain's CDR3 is CAWRSGAYGYTF. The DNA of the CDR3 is TGTGCCTGGAGGTCAGGGGCCTATGGCTACACCTTC. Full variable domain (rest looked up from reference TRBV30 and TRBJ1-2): SQTIHQWPATLVQPVGSPLSLECTVEGTSNPNLYWYRQAAGRGLQLLFYSVGIGQISSEVPQNLSASRPQDRQFILSSKKLLLSDSGFYLCAWRSGAYGYTFGSGTRLTVV.

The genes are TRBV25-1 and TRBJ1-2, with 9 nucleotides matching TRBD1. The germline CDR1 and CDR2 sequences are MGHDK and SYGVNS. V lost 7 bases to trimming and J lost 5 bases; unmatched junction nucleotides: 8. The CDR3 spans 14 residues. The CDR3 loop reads CASIPTGQGYGYTF. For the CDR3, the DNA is TGTGCCAGCATCCCAACGGGACAGGGTTATGGCTACACCTTC.

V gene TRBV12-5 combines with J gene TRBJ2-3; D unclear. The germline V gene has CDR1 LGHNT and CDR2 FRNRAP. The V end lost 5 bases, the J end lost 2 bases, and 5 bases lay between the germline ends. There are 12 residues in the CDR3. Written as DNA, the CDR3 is TGTGCTAGTGGTCTAAACACAGATACGCAGTATTTT. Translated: CASGLNTDTQYF. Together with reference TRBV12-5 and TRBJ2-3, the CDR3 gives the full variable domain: DARVTQTPRHKVTEMGQEVTMRCQPILGHNTVFWYRQTMMQGLELLAYFRNRAPLDDSGMPKDRFSAEMPDATLATLKIQPSEPRDSAVYFCASGLNTDTQYFGPGTRLTVL.

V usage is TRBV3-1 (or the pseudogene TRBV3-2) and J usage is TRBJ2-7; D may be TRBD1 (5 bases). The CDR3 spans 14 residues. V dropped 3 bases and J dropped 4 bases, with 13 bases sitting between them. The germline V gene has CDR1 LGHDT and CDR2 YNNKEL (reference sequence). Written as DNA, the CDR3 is TGTGCCAGCAGCCAGGCTATAGGGGTGTACGAGCAGTACTTC. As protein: CASSQAIGVYEQYF.

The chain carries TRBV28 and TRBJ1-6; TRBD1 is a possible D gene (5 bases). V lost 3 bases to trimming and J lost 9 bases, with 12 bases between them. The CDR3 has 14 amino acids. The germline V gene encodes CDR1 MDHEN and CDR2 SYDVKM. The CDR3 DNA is TGTGCCAGCAGTTTTGGGCAGGGCTCTTCACCCCTCCACTTT. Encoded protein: CASSFGQGSSPLHF.

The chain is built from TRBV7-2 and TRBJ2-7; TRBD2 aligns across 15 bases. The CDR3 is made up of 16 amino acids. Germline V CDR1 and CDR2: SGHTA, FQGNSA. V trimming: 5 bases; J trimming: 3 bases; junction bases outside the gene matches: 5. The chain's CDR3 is CASSGRGLAGGYEQYF. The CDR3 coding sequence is TGTGCCAGCAGCGGCCGGGGACTAGCGGGGGGCTACGAGCAGTACTTC.

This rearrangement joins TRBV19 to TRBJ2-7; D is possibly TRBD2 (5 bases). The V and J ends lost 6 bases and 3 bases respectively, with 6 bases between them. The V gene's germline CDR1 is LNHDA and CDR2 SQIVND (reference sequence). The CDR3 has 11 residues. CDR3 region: CASSGIYEQYF. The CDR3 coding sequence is TGTGCCAGTAGCGGGATCTACGAGCAGTACTTC.

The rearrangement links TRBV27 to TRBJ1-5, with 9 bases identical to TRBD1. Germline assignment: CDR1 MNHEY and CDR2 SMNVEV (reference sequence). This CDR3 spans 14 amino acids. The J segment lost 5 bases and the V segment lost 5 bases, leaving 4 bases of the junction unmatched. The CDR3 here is CASSVTGGYQPQHF. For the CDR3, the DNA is TGTGCCAGCAGTGTCACAGGGGGCTATCAGCCCCAGCATTTT.

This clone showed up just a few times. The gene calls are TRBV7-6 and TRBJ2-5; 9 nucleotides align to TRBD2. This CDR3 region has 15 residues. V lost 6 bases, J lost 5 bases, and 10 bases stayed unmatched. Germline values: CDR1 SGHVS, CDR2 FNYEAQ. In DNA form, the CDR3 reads TGTGCCAGCAGTGGGGCGGGGGGGCTAAAGGAGACCCAGTACTTC. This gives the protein CASSGAGGLKETQYF.

The CDR3 here is CASSLRYTEAFF. CDR3 DNA sequence: TGTGCCAGCAGCTTACGGTACACTGAAGCTTTCTTT. The chain joins TRBV11-1 to TRBJ1-1; D unclear. Germline V gene lookup returns CDR1 SGHAT and CDR2 FQDESV (reference sequence). Trimming took 2 bases from V and 3 from J, leaving 4 bases between them. This CDR3 comprises 12 residues.

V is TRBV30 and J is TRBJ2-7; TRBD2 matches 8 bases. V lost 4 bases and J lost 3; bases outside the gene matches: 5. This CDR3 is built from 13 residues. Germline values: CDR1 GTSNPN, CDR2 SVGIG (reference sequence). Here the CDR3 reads CAWTGTRGYEQYF. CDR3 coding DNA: TGTGCCTGGACCGGGACTAGGGGCTACGAGCAGTACTTC. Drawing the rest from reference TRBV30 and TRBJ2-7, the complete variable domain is SQTIHQWPATLVQPVGSPLSLECTVEGTSNPNLYWYRQAAGRGLQLLFYSVGIGQISSEVPQNLSASRPQDRQFILSSKKLLLSDSGFYLCAWTGTRGYEQYFGPGTRLTVT.

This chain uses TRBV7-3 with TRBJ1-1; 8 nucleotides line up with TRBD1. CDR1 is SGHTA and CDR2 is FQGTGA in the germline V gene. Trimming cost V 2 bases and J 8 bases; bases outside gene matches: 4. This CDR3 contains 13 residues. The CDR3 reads CASSLLTGAEAFF. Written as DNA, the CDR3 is TGTGCCAGCAGCTTACTGACAGGGGCCGAAGCTTTCTTT.